These 6 T cell receptor beta chains share one sample of origin, sequenced in a study of cytomegalovirus exposure and HLA in healthy donors. Here immunoSEQ multiplex PCR was the method, and the copy in TCRdb shows in-frame clones only, minus some. The data show under 70,000 clones, roughly 91% seen once. The sequencing input was PBMCs. The receptors here all came from a woman between 18 and 29 years old in good health and CMV-seronegative.

This sequence joins TRBV28 and TRBJ2-3; possible D gene TRBD1, 6 bases. V was shortened by 6 bases and J by 4 bases, with 17 bases between the two germline ends. From germline, CDR1 is MDHEN and CDR2 SYDVKM. The CDR3 spans 15 residues. As DNA, the CDR3 is TGTGCCAGCAGGATGGGCAGGGGTGGCGCAGATACGCAGTATTTT. Translation gives CASRMGRGGADTQYF.

The sample holds one count of this clone. The rearrangement uses TRBV19 and TRBJ1-1, with D tentatively TRBD1 (6 bases). This CDR3 has 19 amino acids. V lost 2 bases and J lost 1, with 23 bases in between. CDR1 and CDR2 from the germline V gene are LNHDA and SQIVND (reference sequence). Written as DNA, the CDR3 is TGTGCCAGTAGTATAATTGAAAACAGGGTCTACCCCGCGAACACTGAAGCTTTCTTT. This sequence encodes CASSIIENRVYPANTEAFF.

The V call is TRBV20-1, the J call TRBJ2-7; maybe TRBD1 (6 bases). The V end lost 6 bases, the J end lost 3 bases, and 9 bases lay between the germline ends. The germline CDR1 and CDR2 sequences are DFQATT and SNEGSKA (reference sequence). This CDR3 has 11 residues. The CDR3 nucleotides read TGCAGTGCAGGGGACAACTACGAGCAGTACTTC. Protein: CSAGDNYEQYF.

The CDR3 coding sequence is TGTGCCAGCAGCACAGGAGTTACGTACACAGATACGCAGTATTTT. Amino acid sequence: CASSTGVTYTDTQYF. The V gene is TRBV28, the J gene TRBJ2-3, with D perhaps TRBD1 (5 bases). Germline lookup yields CDR1 MDHEN and CDR2 SYDVKM. The CDR3 sequence is 15 residues long. With 6 bases removed from V and 2 bases from J, the gap between germline ends came to 15 bases.

The V and J genes are TRBV19 and TRBJ1-3; possible D gene TRBD1, 6 bases. Germline V lookup: CDR1 LNHDA, CDR2 SQIVND (reference sequence). The CDR3 has 14 residues. Trimming cost V 6 bases and J 6 bases, with 15 bases left between them. CDR3 DNA sequence: TGTGCCAGTAGCGATGGAGGACAGAAAAACACCATATATTTT. Translated, it gives CASSDGGQKNTIYF.

The chain is built from TRBV5-1 and TRBJ1-5; D is unresolved. Germline V gene lookup returns CDR1 SGHRS and CDR2 YFSETQ. This CDR3 has 12 amino acids. V gave up 6 bases and J gave up 9 bases, with 13 bases separating them. CDR3 sequence: CASKDCPRPQHF. The CDR3 nucleotides are TGCGCCAGCAAGGACTGTCCTCGGCCCCAGCATTTT. The full variable domain, its missing parts supplied by reference TRBV5-1 and TRBJ1-5, is KAGVTQTPRYLIKTRGQQVTLSCSPISGHRSVSWYQQTPGQGLQFLFEYFSETQRNKGNFPGRFSGRQFSNSRSEMNVSTLELGDSALYLCASKDCPRPQHFGDGTRLSIL.